Reported below is one T cell receptor beta chain. Only patients with spare fresh-frozen tumor and over two years of follow-up were included. V shed 4 bases and J shed 3 bases, with 21 bases lying between them. The germline CDR1 and CDR2 sequences are LNHDA and SQIVND (reference sequence). The CDR3 is 17 residues long. This sample was included in a study of glioma-infiltrating T cells after dendritic cell vaccination. Study overall: Dendritic cell vaccine was injected intradermally three times, biweekly.

The primer mix had 60 V beta and 13 J beta primers. The data were produced by immunoSEQ multiplex PCR, yet TCRdb's version contains in-frame clones alone and is incomplete. The data show approximately 90,000 clones, 85% to 90% seen once. The input for sequencing was blood, taken before dendritic cell vaccination. The TCR sequence derives from a human donor with glioblastoma. V and J are TRBV19 and TRBJ1-2, with D perhaps TRBD1 (6 bases). The CDR3: CASSTSGAQRGDYGYTF. The CDR3 DNA follows: TGTGCCAGTAGTACGTCAGGGGCCCAGCGAGGGGACTATGGCTACACCTTC.